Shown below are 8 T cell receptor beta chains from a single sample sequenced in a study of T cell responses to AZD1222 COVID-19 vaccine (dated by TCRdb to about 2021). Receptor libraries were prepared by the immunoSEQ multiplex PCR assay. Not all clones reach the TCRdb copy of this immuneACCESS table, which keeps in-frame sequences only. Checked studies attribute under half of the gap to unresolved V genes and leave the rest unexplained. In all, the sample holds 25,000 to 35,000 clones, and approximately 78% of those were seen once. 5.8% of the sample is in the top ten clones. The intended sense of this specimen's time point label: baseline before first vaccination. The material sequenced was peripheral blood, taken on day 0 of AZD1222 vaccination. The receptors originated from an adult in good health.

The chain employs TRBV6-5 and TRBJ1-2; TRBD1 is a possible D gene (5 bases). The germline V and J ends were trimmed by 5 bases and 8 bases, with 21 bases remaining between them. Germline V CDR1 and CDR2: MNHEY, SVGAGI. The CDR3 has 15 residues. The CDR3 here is CASSPPIGRGRGYTF. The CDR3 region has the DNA TGTGCCAGCAGTCCCCCCATCGGGAGGGGTAGGGGCTACACCTTC.

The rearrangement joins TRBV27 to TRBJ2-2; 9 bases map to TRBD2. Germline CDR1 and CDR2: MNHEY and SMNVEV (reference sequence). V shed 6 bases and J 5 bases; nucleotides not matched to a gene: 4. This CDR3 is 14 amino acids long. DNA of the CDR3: TGTGCCAGCAGCAGACTAGCGGTAACCGGGGAGCTGTTTTTT. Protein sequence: CASSRLAVTGELFF.

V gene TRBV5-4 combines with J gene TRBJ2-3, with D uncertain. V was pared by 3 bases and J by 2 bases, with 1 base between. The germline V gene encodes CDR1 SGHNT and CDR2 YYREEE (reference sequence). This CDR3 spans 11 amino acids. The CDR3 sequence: CASSYTDTQYF. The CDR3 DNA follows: TGTGCCAGCAGCTACACAGATACGCAGTATTTT.

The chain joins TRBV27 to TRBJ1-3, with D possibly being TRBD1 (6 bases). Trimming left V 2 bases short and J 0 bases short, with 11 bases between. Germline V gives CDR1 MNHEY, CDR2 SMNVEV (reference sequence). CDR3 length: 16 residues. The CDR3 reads CASSLSGRGSGNTIYF. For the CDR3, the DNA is TGTGCCAGCAGTTTAAGCGGCAGGGGCTCTGGAAACACCATATATTTT.

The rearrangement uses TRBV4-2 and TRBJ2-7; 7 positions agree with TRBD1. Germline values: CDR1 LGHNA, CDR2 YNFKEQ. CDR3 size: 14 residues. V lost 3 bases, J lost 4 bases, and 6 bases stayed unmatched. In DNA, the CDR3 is TGTGCCAGCAGCCAGGAGCCGACAGGGTACGAGCAGTACTTC. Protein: CASSQEPTGYEQYF.

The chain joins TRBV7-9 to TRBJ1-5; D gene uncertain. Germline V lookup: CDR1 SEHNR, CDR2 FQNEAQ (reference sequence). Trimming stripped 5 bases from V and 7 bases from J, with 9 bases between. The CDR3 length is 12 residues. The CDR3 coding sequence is TGTGCCAGCAGCATTACAGCCCAGCCCCAGCATTTT. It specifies CASSITAQPQHF. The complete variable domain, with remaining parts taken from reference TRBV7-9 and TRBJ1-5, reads DTGVSQNPRHKITKRGQNVTFRCDPISEHNRLYWYRQTLGQGPEFLTYFQNEAQLEKSRLLSDRFSAERPKGSFSTLEIQRTEQGDSAMYLCASSITAQPQHFGDGTRLSIL.

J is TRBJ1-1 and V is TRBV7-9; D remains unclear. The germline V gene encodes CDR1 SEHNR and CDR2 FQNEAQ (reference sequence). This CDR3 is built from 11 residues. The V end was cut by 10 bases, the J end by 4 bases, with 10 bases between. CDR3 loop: CATSVGTEAFF. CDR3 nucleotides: TGTGCCACCTCGGTAGGCACTGAAGCTTTCTTT. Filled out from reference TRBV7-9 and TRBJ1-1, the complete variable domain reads DTGVSQNPRHKITKRGQNVTFRCDPISEHNRLYWYRQTLGQGPEFLTYFQNEAQLEKSRLLSDRFSAERPKGSFSTLEIQRTEQGDSAMYLCATSVGTEAFFGQGTRLTVV.

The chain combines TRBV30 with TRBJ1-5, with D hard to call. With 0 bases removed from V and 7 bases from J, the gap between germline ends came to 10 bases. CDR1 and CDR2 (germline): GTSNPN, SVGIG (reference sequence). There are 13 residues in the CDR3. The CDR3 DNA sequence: TGTGCCTGGAGTGTAAAAACCCCGCAGCCCCAGCATTTT. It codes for CAWSVKTPQPQHF.